The 5 T cell receptor beta chains below were found in one sample sequenced in a study of a mutant IDH1 vaccine in newly diagnosed glioma. These receptors' antigens are unknown. TCRdb's table, derived via immunoSEQ multiplex PCR, lists solely in-frame clones and lacks some. The table has 45,000 to 65,000 clones, 90% to 95% seen once. Specified time point: week 11, during vaccination. The investigators gave 300 ug of mutant IDH1 20-mer peptide in each vaccine dose, together with topical imiquimod. Source: PBMCs, taken from a glioma patient whose treatment included an IDH1 peptide vaccine. The receptors here all came from a man between 45 and 60 years old with glioma.

The genes are TRBV10-3 and TRBJ1-1; D uncertain. CDR3 length: 13 residues. V was shortened by 3 bases and J by 2 bases, with 7 bases between the two germline ends. The V gene's germline CDR1 is ENHRY and CDR2 SYGVKD. The CDR3 here is CAISDGSNTEAFF. The DNA for the CDR3 is TGTGCCATCAGTGATGGAAGTAACACTGAAGCTTTCTTT.

The chain employs TRBV6-5 and TRBJ2-5; D might be TRBD2 (5 bases). In germline, CDR1 is MNHEY, CDR2 SVGAGI. This CDR3 has 14 amino acids. Trimming took off 3 bases at V and 5 bases at J, with 13 bases between the two ends. The CDR3 sequence: CASSYEGSQETQYF. The CDR3 DNA reads TGTGCCAGCAGTTATGAGGGTTCTCAGGAGACCCAGTACTTC.

The chain is built from TRBV10-2 and TRBJ2-4, with 7 bases matching TRBD2. The V and J ends lost 6 bases and 1 base, in that order; junction bases with no gene match: 3. This CDR3 region has 14 residues. Germline V CDR1 and CDR2: WSHSY, SAAADI. The CDR3 nucleotides read TGCGCCAGCAGGTCTAGCGGCGCCAAAAACATTCAGTACTTC. Amino acid sequence: CASRSSGAKNIQYF.

The chain employs TRBV4-3 and TRBJ2-3; 11 bases agree with TRBD2. CDR1 and CDR2 from the germline V gene are LGHNA and YSLEER. The CDR3 length is 13 residues. The ends lost 5 bases at V and 5 bases at J; junction bases unmatched: 0. Written as DNA, the CDR3 is TGCGCCAGCAGCGGACTAGCGGGAGATACGCAGTATTTT. Protein: CASSGLAGDTQYF.

The genes are TRBV9 and TRBJ2-3; D ambiguous. The CDR3 has 14 amino acids. Trimming left V 0 bases short and J 4 bases short, with 9 bases between. Germline V gene data show CDR1 as SGDLS and CDR2 as YYNGEE. The CDR3 DNA is TGTGCCAGCAGCGTAGGCCCCCCCCCAGATACGCAGTATTTT. Its translation: CASSVGPPPDTQYF.